This TCR beta chain originates from a study of T cell clonotyping in hematopoietic cell transplantation. Profiled with immunoSEQ multiplex PCR; TCRdb holds only in-frame clones, not every one. The table lists 13,000 to 15,000 clones, 65% to 90% of them singletons, with about 13% in the top ten. Worth noting for this clone: Its target is unknown.

Recipient blood drawn about 28 days pretransplant and days 30, 100, 180 after. CDR1 and CDR2 from the germline V gene are MNHNY and SVGAGI (reference sequence). This CDR3 spans 14 amino acids. Deletions cut 7 bases from V and 1 base from J, with 13 bases between. Points from the study as a whole: Graft donor and pretransplant recipient Inverse Simpson Index values predicted broader posttransplant TCR diversity. At the given depth, recipient repertoires were over 97% de novo clonotypes.

This receptor was taken from a male patient aged 50 to 59 who had an allogeneic stem cell transplant from an unrelated donor, so T cells may come from the graft donor. Some clones in this sample may be carry-over from other donors' samples. Source: PBMCs, taken 100 days after allogeneic stem cell transplant. V is TRBV6-6 and J is TRBJ1-1; D gene unclear. The CDR3 spells CASTVRFPNTEAFF. Here the CDR3 DNA reads TGTGCCAGCACCGTAAGGTTCCCGAACACTGAAGCTTTCTTT.